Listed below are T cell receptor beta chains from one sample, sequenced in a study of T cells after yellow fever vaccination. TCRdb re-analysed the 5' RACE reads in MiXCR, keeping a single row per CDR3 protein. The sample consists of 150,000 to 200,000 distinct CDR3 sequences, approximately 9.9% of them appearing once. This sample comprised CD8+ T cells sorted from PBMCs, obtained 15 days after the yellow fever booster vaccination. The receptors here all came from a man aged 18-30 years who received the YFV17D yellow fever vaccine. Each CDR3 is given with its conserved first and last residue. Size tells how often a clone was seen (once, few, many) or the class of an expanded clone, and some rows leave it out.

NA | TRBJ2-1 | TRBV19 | CASSMWTGENEQFF
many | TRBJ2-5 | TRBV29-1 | CSVVGTEARTQYF
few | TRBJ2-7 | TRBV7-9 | CASSLGTGASYEQYF
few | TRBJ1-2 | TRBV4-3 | CASSQEYLGEEDGYTF
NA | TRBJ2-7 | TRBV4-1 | CASSQGWGEAYEQYF
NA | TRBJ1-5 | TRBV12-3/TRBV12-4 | CASSLEGVSNQPQHF
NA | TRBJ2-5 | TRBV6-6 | CASSYIGGETQYF
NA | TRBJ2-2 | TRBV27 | CASSFGGGPGELFF
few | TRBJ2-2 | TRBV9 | CASSVAYQTLNTGELFF
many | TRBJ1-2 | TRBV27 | CASSLSGGYGYTF
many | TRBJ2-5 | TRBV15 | CATSRGLLAGGPEETQYF
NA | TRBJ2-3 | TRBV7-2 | CASSLPGQGALTDTQYF
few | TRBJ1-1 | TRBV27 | CASSLGPRQNTEAFF
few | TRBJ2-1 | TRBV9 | CASSVGDVSGEQFF
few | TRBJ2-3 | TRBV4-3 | CASSQDQWQGMPDTQYF
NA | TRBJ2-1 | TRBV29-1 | CSLGLTLGNEQFF
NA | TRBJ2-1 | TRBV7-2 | CASSLVFPGAIGEQFF
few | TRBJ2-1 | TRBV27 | CASSLGTVGGEQFF
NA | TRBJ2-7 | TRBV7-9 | CASSQPLVTHYEQYF
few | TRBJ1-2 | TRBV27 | CASSLSGGDYGYTF
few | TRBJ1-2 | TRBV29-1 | CSVQTTLPYGYTF
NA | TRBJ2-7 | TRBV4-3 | CASSQRFSGVYEQYF
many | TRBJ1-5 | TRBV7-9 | CASSRTDSNQPQHF
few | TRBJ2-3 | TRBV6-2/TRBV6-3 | CASSHGLAGGPDTQYF
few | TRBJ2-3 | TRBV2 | CARGKDTQYF
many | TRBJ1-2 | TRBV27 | CASSLYAGGDRGYGYTF
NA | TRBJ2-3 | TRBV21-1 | CASSKERMDRGGTDTQYF
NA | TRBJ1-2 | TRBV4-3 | CASSQDREGSIYGYTF
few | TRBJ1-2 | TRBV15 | CATSRVGASGYTF
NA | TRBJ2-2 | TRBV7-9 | CATPPGVGPGELFF
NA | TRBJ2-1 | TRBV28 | CASSFPLGTNEQFF
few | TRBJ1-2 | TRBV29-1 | CSVEGGPNYGYTF
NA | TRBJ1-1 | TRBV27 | CASSFRGSMTEAFF
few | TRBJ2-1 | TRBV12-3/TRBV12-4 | CASSLDVAGWYNEQFF
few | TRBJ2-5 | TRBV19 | CASTPLAGQETQYF
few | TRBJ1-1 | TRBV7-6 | CASSFWTGRNEAFF
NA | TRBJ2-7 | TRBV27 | CASSLAGGLGEQYF
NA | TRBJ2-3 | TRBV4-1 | CAGGAGGTDTQYF
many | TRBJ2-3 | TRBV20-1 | CSVLAGEVIDTQYF
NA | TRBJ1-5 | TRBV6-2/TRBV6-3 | CASTNTDRGNQPQHF
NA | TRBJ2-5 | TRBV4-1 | CASSPSQLAGVTETQYF
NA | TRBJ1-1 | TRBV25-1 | CASSVGHYTEAFF
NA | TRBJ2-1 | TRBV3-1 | CASSQDAGGFNEQFF
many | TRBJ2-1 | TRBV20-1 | CSASRRNEQFF
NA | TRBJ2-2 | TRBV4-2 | CASSQGTNTGELFF
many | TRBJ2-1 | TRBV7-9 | CASSWPGRGLDNEQFF
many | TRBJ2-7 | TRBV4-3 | CASSPRTGSYEQYF
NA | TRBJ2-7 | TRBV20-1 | CSARDKGQTYEQYF
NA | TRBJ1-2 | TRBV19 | CASSTDEYGYTF
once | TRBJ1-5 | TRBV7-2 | CASSSLPAGGGQPQHF
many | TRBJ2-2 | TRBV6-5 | CASSAVGTGAGGELFF
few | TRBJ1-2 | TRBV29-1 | CSPEGYTF
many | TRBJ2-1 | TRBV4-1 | CASSQEDRSSYNEQFF
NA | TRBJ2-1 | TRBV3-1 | CASSQLSGLRYNEQFF
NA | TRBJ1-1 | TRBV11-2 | CASSLGPGRRNTEAFF
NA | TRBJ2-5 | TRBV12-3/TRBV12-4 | CASSLFRGARETQYF
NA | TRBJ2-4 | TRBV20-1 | CSARDVGQIIAKNIQYF
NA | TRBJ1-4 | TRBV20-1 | CSARQGGRKKLFF
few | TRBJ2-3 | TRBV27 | CASSNRGTADTQYF